This T cell receptor (beta chain) emerged from a study of T cells after posttransplantation cyclophosphamide. A marrow graft followed busulfan-fludarabine conditioning, with cyclophosphamide on days +3 and +4. Profiling relied on immunoSEQ multiplex PCR, and the TCRdb table lists in-frame clones only, not all of them. This sample carries some 12,000 clones, none of them present only once. The ends lost 7 bases at V and 3 bases at J; junction bases unmatched: 5. This CDR3 region has 13 residues. From germline, CDR1 is SEHNR and CDR2 FQNEAQ (reference sequence). This clone was seen many times. This receptor was obtained from a female patient in her forties who received an allogeneic stem cell transplant from a related donor, was CMV-positive, and had acute GVHD only. The graft donor may have given rise to some T cells. The V call is TRBV7-9, the J call TRBJ2-7; 8 bases fit TRBD1. The source material was PBMCs, sampled after allogeneic stem cell transplant with posttransplant cyclophosphamide. The CDR3 nucleotides are TGTGCCAGCATAGGACAGGGAAGCTACGAGCAGTACTTC. Translated: CASIGQGSYEQYF.